This TCR beta chain originates from a study of human T cells and chemical hapten exposure. With V trimmed by 10 bases and J by 0 bases, 23 bases remained unmatched. CDR3 length equals 19 residues. The germline V gene has CDR1 MNHEY and CDR2 SVGAGI. Time point reported: patch test 3, about 24 weeks after DPC sensitization. Treatment meaning: therapeutic diphenylcyclopropenone sensitization with weekly scalp DPC. MiXCR, applied by TCRdb to the RACE reads, yields one record per CDR3 protein. The table has some 97,000 distinct CDR3 sequences, roughly a quarter seen once; the top ten hold about 9.4%. The chain employs TRBV6-5 and TRBJ2-7; TRBD2 matches 8 bases. The source material was whole blood, sampled in connection with sensitization to the hapten diphenylcyclopropenone (DPC). The origin of this receptor is a man between 40 and 49 years old with alopecia areata. Some clones in this sample may be carry-over from other donors' samples. This CDR3 is CAKGPAGAQNRTSSYEQYF. The CDR3 DNA sequence: TGTGCCAAAGGGCCAGCGGGAGCCCAAAACCGCACTAGCTCCTACGAGCAGTACTTC.